Listed here are 11 T cell receptor beta chains from one sample, sequenced in a study of cytomegalovirus exposure and HLA in healthy donors. A multiplex PCR was run with 60 Vbeta primers and 13 Jbeta primers. Only in-frame clones appear in the TCRdb table, and some are missing; sequencing was by immunoSEQ multiplex PCR. The sample records approximately 90,000 clones, around 77% being singletons. The sequencing input was PBMCs. The receptors were sampled from a man aged 35-49 years in good health and CMV-seronegative.

This clone appeared a single time. The chain recombines TRBV19 with TRBJ2-5; no definite D call. Germline V gene lookup returns CDR1 LNHDA and CDR2 SQIVND (reference sequence). The ends were cut back, 4 bases at V and 5 bases at J, with 8 bases in the middle. CDR3 length equals 12 residues. CDR3 sequence reads: CASSTPGETQYF. The CDR3 region has the DNA TGTGCCAGTAGTACACCCGGTGAGACCCAGTACTTC.

The chain joins TRBV2 to TRBJ2-1, with 10 bases fitting TRBD2. Germline CDR1 reads SNHLY; CDR2 reads FYNNEI. The CDR3 is made up of 15 amino acids. The junction had 10 bases not matched to a gene; V was cut back by 7 bases and J by 7 bases. This chain's CDR3 is CASIPSGSPINEQFF. CDR3 nucleotides: TGTGCCAGCATCCCTAGCGGGAGCCCTATAAATGAGCAGTTCTTC.

The sample holds a few counts of this clone. The rearrangement uses TRBV19 and TRBJ1-4; D perhaps matches TRBD1 (5 bases). In germline, CDR1 is LNHDA, CDR2 SQIVND (reference sequence). The V end was cut by 7 bases, the J end by 8 bases, with 20 bases between. The CDR3 length is 15 residues. For the CDR3, the DNA is TGTGCCAGTACCCCCGGTCGCAGGGCATCGGAAAAACTGTTTTTT. Its protein product is CASTPGRRASEKLFF.

The V gene is TRBV29-1, the J gene TRBJ2-1, with D hard to call. Germline lookup yields CDR1 SQVTM and CDR2 ANQGSEA. Trimming pared 7 bases from V and 0 bases from J, leaving 16 bases between. The CDR3 consists of 15 residues. The CDR3 coding sequence is TGCAGCGCAGCCTTTCCGGAGAGCTCCTACAATGAGCAGTTCTTC. This codes for CSAAFPESSYNEQFF.

V gene TRBV6-5 combines with J gene TRBJ2-7; 7 bases align to TRBD1. The CDR3 runs to 14 residues. V lost 6 bases, J lost 2 bases, and 7 bases stayed unmatched. Germline V gives CDR1 MNHEY, CDR2 SVGAGI. The DNA for the CDR3 is TGTGCCAGCAGAAGGGGGCAGGGCGCCTACGAGCAGTACTTC. It specifies CASRRGQGAYEQYF.

The chain has TRBV5-4 and TRBJ2-7, with 12 bases fitting TRBD2. Germline lookup yields CDR1 SGHNT and CDR2 YYREEE (reference sequence). The V gene end was trimmed by 0 bases and the J gene end by 6 bases; junction bases not matched to a gene: 1. This CDR3 region has 14 residues. CDR3 amino acids: CASSLELAGGEQYF. The CDR3, as DNA: TGTGCCAGCAGCTTGGAACTAGCGGGAGGCGAGCAGTACTTC.

The rearrangement links TRBV27 to TRBJ1-1; D gene unclear. Germline V gives CDR1 MNHEY, CDR2 SMNVEV (reference sequence). The CDR3 loop spans 13 amino acids. The V and J ends lost 5 bases and 4 bases respectively, with 11 bases between them. The CDR3 sequence: CASSRAMSTEAFF. The CDR3 region has the DNA TGTGCCAGCAGTCGAGCCATGTCCACTGAAGCTTTCTTT.

The rearrangement joins TRBV2 to TRBJ2-7, with D perhaps TRBD1 (5 bases). The V gene lost 8 bases and the J gene lost 2 bases, with 10 bases spanning the gap. The CDR3 spans 12 residues. The germline CDR1 and CDR2 sequences are SNHLY and FYNNEI. The CDR3: CASRTQAYEQYF. Written as DNA, the CDR3 is TGTGCCAGCCGGACACAAGCCTACGAGCAGTACTTC. Filled out from reference TRBV2 and TRBJ2-7, the complete variable domain reads EPEVTQTPSHQVTQMGQEVILRCVPISNHLYFYWYRQILGQKVEFLVSFYNNEISEKSEIFDDQFSVERPDGSNFTLKIRSTKLEDSAMYFCASRTQAYEQYFGPGTRLTVT.

This chain connects TRBV6-4 to TRBJ2-2; D is possibly TRBD2 (5 bases). Trimming pared 6 bases from V and 2 bases from J, leaving 13 bases between. From germline, CDR1 is MRHNA and CDR2 SNTAGT. The CDR3 is made up of 15 amino acids. The CDR3 DNA reads TGTGCCAGCAGGAGCGGACCCGGTAACACCGGGGAGCTGTTTTTT. It translates to CASRSGPGNTGELFF.

The chain has TRBV6-6 and TRBJ2-7; a weak D match, TRBD2 (5 bases). V was clipped by 6 bases and J by 0 bases, with 6 bases between them. CDR3 length equals 12 residues. Germline V gene data show CDR1 as MNHNY and CDR2 as SVGAGI (reference sequence). The CDR3 spells CASRADSYEQYF. DNA for the CDR3: TGTGCCAGCAGAGCGGACTCCTACGAGCAGTACTTC.

J is TRBJ2-7 and V is TRBV2; 10 nucleotides agree with TRBD1. This CDR3 has 14 residues. V lost 5 bases, J lost 3 bases, and 4 bases stayed unmatched. The V gene's germline CDR1 is SNHLY and CDR2 FYNNEI. The CDR3 region is CASSLDRGLYEQYF. In DNA, the CDR3 is TGTGCCAGCAGTTTAGACAGGGGGCTCTACGAGCAGTACTTC.